These T cell receptor beta chains were read from a single sample in a study of blood T cell repertoires in COVID-19. Sequencing was performed with immunoSEQ multiplex PCR; in TCRdb, only in-frame clones are kept and a portion is missing. The sample carries around 280,000 clones, roughly 86% recorded once. The sequenced material came from peripheral blood. All receptors come from a woman aged 30 to 39 who had recovered from COVID-19. The CDR3 runs from the conserved cysteine through the conserved F or W. The D gene is left open where the match is weak. Only part of the rows carry a size: once, few, many, or a class if the clone is expanded.

size	V	J	D	DNA	CDR3
once	TRBV19	TRBJ1-2	TRBD1	TGTGCCAGTAGGCCGGGACAGGGATTTGGCTACACCTTC	CASRPGQGFGYTF
.	TRBV9	TRBJ2-5	.	TGTGCCAGCAGCTACTCACAGGGAGCCCAAGAGACCCAGTACTTC	CASSYSQGAQETQYF
.	TRBV9	TRBJ2-5	.	TGTGCCAGCAGCGTAGTAGCGGCTCAAGAGACCCAGTACTTC	CASSVVAAQETQYF
.	TRBV5-1	TRBJ2-5	TRBD2	TGCGCCAGCAGCTTGGGGTCGGGAGGGAGTGGAGAGACCCAGTACTTC	CASSLGSGGSGETQYF
.	TRBV10-2	TRBJ2-3	.	TGCGCCAGCAGTGAGACCCTCGCTAGAATGACGCAGTATTTT	CASSETLARMTQYF
few	TRBV3-1/TRBV3-2	TRBJ2-7	TRBD1	TGTGCCAGCAGCCAGTGGGACAGAATCTTATTTTCCTACGAGCAGTACTTC	CASSQWDRILFSYEQYF
.	TRBV6-6	TRBJ2-7	.	TGTGCCAGCAGTCAACACCGGGACTACGAGCAGTACTTC	CASSQHRDYEQYF
.	TRBV27	TRBJ1-1	TRBD1	TGTGCCAGCAGTTTGGTGGCAGGGGGCTTCACTGAAGCTTTCTTT	CASSLVAGGFTEAFF
.	TRBV7-8	TRBJ2-7	TRBD2	TGTGCCAGCAGCAAACTAGCGGGAGAGGACGAGCAGTACTTC	CASSKLAGEDEQYF
.	TRBV6-4	TRBJ2-3	TRBD2	TGTGCCAGCAGTGAGACTAGCGGGGGGGCAGATACGCAGTATTTT	CASSETSGGADTQYF
.	TRBV15	TRBJ2-1	TRBD2	TGTGCCACCAGCAGTGCTAAAACCGGGACTACCGTCGGCAATGAGCAGTTCTTC	CATSSAKTGTTVGNEQFF
.	TRBV19	TRBJ2-1	.	TGTGCCAGTAACGTCCAAGGAGGGCCATCGATCTTC	CASNVQGGPSIF
.	TRBV30	TRBJ2-1	.	TGTGCCTGGAGTGTAGAGGCGAGCTCCTACAATGAGCAGTTCTTC	CAWSVEASSYNEQFF
.	TRBV28	TRBJ2-4	TRBD1	TGTGCCAGCAGTCACGCAATACAGGGGGTAAACATTCAGTACTTC	CASSHAIQGVNIQYF
once	TRBV5-1	TRBJ2-3	TRBD1	TGCGCCAGCAGCATAGGGACAGGGGATTGGACAGATACGCAGTATTTT	CASSIGTGDWTDTQYF
.	TRBV29-1	TRBJ2-2	TRBD1	TGCAGCGTTTTCGGACAGGGAAACACCGGGGAGCTGTTTTTT	CSVFGQGNTGELFF
few	TRBV6-1	TRBJ1-5	TRBD1	TGTGCCAGCAGTGAAACAGGGGCGAACAATCAGCCCCAGCATTTT	CASSETGANNQPQHF
.	TRBV4-1	TRBJ2-3	TRBD2	TGCGCCAGCAGCCAAGATGGTAGCGGGAGGGCCGGGAGCACAGATACGCAGTATTTT	CASSQDGSGRAGSTDTQYF
.	TRBV5-4	TRBJ1-2	.	TGTGCCAGCAGCCAGGACACGTCTAACTATGGCTACACCTTC	CASSQDTSNYGYTF
.	TRBV6-5	TRBJ2-1	TRBD1	TGTGCCAGCAGTTACGGGCAGGGGGCAAGTCGGTTCTTC	CASSYGQGASRFF
.	TRBV11-2	TRBJ2-1	TRBD1	TGTGCCAGCAGCCCCGGGACAGTCTACAATGAGCAGTTCTTC	CASSPGTVYNEQFF
.	TRBV29-1	TRBJ2-2	.	TGCAGCGTTCGACAGAACACCGGGGAGCTGTTTTTT	CSVRQNTGELFF
.	TRBV2	TRBJ1-1	.	TGTGCCAGCAGTGAACGAGGGGGAGGGACTGAAGCTTTCTTT	CASSERGGGTEAFF
.	TRBV5-4	TRBJ2-5	TRBD2	TGTGCCAGCAGCCTCACGGGAGCGGGGGACCAAGAGACCCAGTACTTC	CASSLTGAGDQETQYF
.	TRBV4-2	TRBJ2-3	.	TGTGCCACCCACAGGGACAACACAGATACGCAGTATTTT	CATHRDNTDTQYF
.	TRBV6-5	TRBJ2-7	TRBD2	TGTGCCAGCAGCCAAACTAGCGGGGTGGCCTACGAGCAGTACTTC	CASSQTSGVAYEQYF
.	TRBV15	TRBJ2-2	.	TGTGCCACCAGCAGTTTGTTGAGGAGACAGGAAACCGGGGAGCTGTTTTTT	CATSSLLRRQETGELFF
.	TRBV9	TRBJ2-2	TRBD2	TGTGCCAGCAGCCCTAATCCAACGACTAGCGGGGGGGTTACCGGGGAGCTGTTTTTT	CASSPNPTTSGGVTGELFF
.	TRBV6-5	TRBJ2-3	.	TGTGCCAGCAGCCGCCCCCGCGGGGCGCCAGATACGCAGTATTTT	CASSRPRGAPDTQYF
once	TRBV19	TRBJ2-2	TRBD2	TGTGCCAGTAGTCAAAGACTAGCGGGGGGGACCGGGGAGCTGTTTTTT	CASSQRLAGGTGELFF
many	TRBV11-2	TRBJ1-5	.	TGTGCCAGCAGCTTTACCGACAGCCAGGCGCAGCCCCAGCATTTT	CASSFTDSQAQPQHF
.	TRBV2	TRBJ2-7	.	TGTGCCAGCGGGTTAATGGGGGCTTCCTACGAGCAGTACTTC	CASGLMGASYEQYF
.	TRBV5-1	TRBJ1-1	TRBD1	TGCGCCAGCAGCAGGACAGGGGATACGACTGAAGCTTTCTTT	CASSRTGDTTEAFF
.	TRBV28	TRBJ1-2	.	TGTGCCAGCAAAGTTCAACAGTTGGATGGCTACACCTTC	CASKVQQLDGYTF
.	TRBV28	TRBJ1-5	.	TGTGCCAGCAGCATACAGGGACATCAGCCCCAGCATTTT	CASSIQGHQPQHF
few	TRBV6-5	TRBJ1-6	TRBD1	TGTGCCAGCAGTTATTCGACCGGGACAGGGAAGACACCCCTCCACTTT	CASSYSTGTGKTPLHF
.	TRBV3-1/TRBV3-2	TRBJ1-1	TRBD1	TGTGCCAGCAGCCAAGAAACAGGGGGCGGAACTGAAGCTTTCTTT	CASSQETGGGTEAFF
.	TRBV7-9	TRBJ1-1	.	TGTGCCAGCAGCGAGCCAAACACTGAAGCTTTCTTT	CASSEPNTEAFF
.	TRBV7-2	TRBJ2-7	TRBD1	TGTGCCAGCAGCTGGGACGGGACAGGGCTTTCCTACGAGCAGTACTTC	CASSWDGTGLSYEQYF
.	TRBV7-9	TRBJ1-1	TRBD1	TGTGCCAGCAGCTCATCCTTCCGGGGACAGGGGGAGAGAAACACTGAAGCTTTCTTT	CASSSSFRGQGERNTEAFF
.	TRBV4-3	TRBJ2-6	TRBD1	TGCGCCAGCAGCCAATCGTCGACAGGGTCTGGGGCCAACGTCCTGACTTTC	CASSQSSTGSGANVLTF
.	TRBV27	TRBJ2-3	.	TGTGCCAGCAGTCCTAGCTTAAGCACAGATACGCAGTATTTT	CASSPSLSTDTQYF
.	TRBV2	TRBJ2-6	.	TGTGCCAGCAGTGAATTTGGACTGACCCCGGCTGGGGCCAACGTCCTGACTTTC	CASSEFGLTPAGANVLTF
.	TRBV27	TRBJ2-7	TRBD2	TGTGCCAGCAGTTTAAGCGGGAGGAGCTCCTACGAGCAGTACTTC	CASSLSGRSSYEQYF